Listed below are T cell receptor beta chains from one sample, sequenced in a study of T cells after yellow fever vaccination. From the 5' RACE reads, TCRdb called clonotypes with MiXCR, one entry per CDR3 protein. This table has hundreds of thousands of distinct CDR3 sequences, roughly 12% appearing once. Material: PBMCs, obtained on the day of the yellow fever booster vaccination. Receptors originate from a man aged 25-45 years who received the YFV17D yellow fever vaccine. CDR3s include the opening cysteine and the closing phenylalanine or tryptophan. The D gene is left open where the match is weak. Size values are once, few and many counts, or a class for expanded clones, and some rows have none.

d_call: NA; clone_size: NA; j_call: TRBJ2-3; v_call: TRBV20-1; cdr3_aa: CSARHGAGTDTQYF; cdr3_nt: TGCAGTGCTAGGCACGGGGCGGGCACAGATACGCAGTATTTT
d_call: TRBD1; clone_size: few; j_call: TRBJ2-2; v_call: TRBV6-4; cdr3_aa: CASSQGTGNTGELFF; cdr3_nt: TGTGCCAGCAGTCAAGGGACAGGGAACACCGGGGAGCTGTTTTTT
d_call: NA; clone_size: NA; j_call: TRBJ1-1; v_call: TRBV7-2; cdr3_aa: CASRTSWTNTEAFF; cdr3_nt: TGTGCCAGCAGAACCTCTTGGACGAACACTGAAGCTTTCTTT
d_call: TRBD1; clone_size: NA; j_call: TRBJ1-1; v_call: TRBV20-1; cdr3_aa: CSARATGDTEAFF; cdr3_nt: TGCAGTGCTAGGGCGACAGGGGACACTGAAGCTTTCTTT
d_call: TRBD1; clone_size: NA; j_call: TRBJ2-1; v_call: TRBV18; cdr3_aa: CASSATGGTYNEQFF; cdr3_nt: TGTGCCAGCTCAGCCACAGGGGGCACCTACAATGAGCAGTTCTTC
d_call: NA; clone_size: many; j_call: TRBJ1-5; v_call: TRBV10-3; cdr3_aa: CAISEFVGAGGQPQHF; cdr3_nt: TGTGCCATCAGTGAGTTCGTTGGGGCAGGAGGTCAGCCCCAGCATTTT
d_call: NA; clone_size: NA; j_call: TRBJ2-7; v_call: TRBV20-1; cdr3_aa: CSLERPGIRVYEQYF; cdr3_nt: TGCAGCCTCGAAAGGCCGGGAATCCGGGTGTACGAGCAGTACTTC
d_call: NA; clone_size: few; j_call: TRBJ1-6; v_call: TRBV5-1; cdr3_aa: CASRDTRDSPLHF; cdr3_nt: TGCGCCTCGCGGGACACCCGGGATTCACCCCTCCACTTT
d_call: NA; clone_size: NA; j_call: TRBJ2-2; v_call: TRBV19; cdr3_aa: CASSKTGTTGELFF; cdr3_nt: TGTGCCAGTAGTAAAACCGGGACTACCGGGGAGCTGTTTTTT
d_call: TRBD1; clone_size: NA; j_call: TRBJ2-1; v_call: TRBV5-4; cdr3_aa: CASSEDRAGDEQFF; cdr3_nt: TGTGCCAGCAGCGAGGACAGGGCGGGCGATGAGCAGTTCTTC
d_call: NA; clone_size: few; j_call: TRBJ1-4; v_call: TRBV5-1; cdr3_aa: CASSRDVGTVGVTNEKLFF; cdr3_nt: TGCGCCAGCAGCCGCGATGTAGGGACTGTGGGGGTAACTAATGAAAAACTGTTTTTT
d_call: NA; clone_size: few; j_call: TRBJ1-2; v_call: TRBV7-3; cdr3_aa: CASSTPCRAF; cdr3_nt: TGTGCCAGCAGCACTCCCTGCAGGGCCTTC
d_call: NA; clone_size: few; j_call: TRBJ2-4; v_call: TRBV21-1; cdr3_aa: CASSKRRRLATSPPRRAKNIQYF; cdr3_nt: TGTGCCAGCAGCAAGAGACGGAGGTTGGCTACCTCACCACCCAGGCGAGCCAAAAACATTCAGTACTTC
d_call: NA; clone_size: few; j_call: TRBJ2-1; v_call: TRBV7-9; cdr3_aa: CASSILSGRDSKSYNEQFF; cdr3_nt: TGTGCCAGCAGCATTCTCAGTGGGCGGGACTCAAAATCCTACAATGAGCAGTTCTTC
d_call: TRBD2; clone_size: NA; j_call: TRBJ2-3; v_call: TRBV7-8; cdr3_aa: CASSLVSGSRADTQYF; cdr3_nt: TGTGCCAGCAGCTTAGTTAGCGGGAGTAGGGCAGATACGCAGTATTTT
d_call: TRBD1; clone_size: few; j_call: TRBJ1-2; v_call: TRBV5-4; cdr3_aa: CASSLEAGQDYGYTF; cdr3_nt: TGTGCCAGCAGCTTGGAAGCGGGACAGGATTATGGCTACACCTTC
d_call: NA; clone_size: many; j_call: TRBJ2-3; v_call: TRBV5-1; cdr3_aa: CASSLVGSGTDTQYF; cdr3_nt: TGCGCCAGCAGCTTGGTAGGGTCGGGCACAGATACGCAGTATTTT
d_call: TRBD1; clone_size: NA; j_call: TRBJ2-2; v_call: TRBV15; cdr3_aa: CATKLPGQGPGELFF; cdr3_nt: TGTGCCACCAAACTACCGGGACAGGGGCCCGGGGAGCTGTTTTTT
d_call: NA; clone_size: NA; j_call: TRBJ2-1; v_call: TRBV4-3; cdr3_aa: CASSQEQVHNEQFF; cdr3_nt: TGCGCCAGCAGCCAAGAACAGGTCCACAATGAGCAGTTCTTC
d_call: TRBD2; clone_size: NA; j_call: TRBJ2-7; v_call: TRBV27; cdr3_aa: CASSLGSGRGREQYF; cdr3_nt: TGTGCCAGCAGTTTGGGTAGCGGGAGAGGCCGGGAGCAGTACTTC
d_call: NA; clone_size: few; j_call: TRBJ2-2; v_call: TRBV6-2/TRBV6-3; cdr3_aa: CASGKGGSTGELFF; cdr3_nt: TGTGCCAGCGGGAAGGGGGGTTCCACCGGGGAGCTGTTTTTT
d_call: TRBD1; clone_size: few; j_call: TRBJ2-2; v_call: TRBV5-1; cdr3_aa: CASSLAGQGDTGELFF; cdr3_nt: TGCGCCAGCAGCTTGGCCGGACAGGGGGACACCGGGGAGCTGTTTTTT
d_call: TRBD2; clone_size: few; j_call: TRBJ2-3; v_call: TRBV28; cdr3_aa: CASSLAAGGSDTQYF; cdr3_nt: TGTGCCAGCAGTTTGGCAGCGGGAGGCTCAGATACGCAGTATTTT
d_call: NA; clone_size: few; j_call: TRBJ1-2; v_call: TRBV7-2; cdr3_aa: CASSTIPGYGYTF; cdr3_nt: TGTGCCAGCAGCACAATACCAGGCTATGGCTACACCTTC
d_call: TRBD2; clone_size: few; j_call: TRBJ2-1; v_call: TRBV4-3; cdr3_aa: CASSQDWIAGYNEQFF; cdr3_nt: TGCGCCAGCAGCCAAGATTGGATAGCGGGATACAATGAGCAGTTCTTC
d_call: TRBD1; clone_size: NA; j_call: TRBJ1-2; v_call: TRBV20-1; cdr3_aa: CSARGTGVYGYTF; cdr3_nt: TGCAGTGCTAGAGGAACAGGGGTCTATGGCTACACCTTC
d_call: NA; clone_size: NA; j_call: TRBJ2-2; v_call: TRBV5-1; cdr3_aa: CASSLGQGRSGELFF; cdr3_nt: TGCGCCAGCAGCTTGGGGCAGGGACGCAGCGGGGAGCTGTTTTTT
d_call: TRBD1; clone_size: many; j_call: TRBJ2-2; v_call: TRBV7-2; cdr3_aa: CASSLDRGSTGELFF; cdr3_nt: TGTGCCAGCAGCTTAGACAGGGGAAGCACCGGGGAGCTGTTTTTT
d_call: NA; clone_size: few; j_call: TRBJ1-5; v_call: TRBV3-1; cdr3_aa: CASSQDRGGPQHF; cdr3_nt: TGTGCCAGCAGCCAAGACCGGGGGGGGCCCCAGCATTTT
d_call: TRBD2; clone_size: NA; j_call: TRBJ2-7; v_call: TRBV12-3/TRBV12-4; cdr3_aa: CASSMTSGGSYEQYF; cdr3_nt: TGTGCCAGCAGCATGACTAGCGGAGGATCCTACGAGCAGTACTTC
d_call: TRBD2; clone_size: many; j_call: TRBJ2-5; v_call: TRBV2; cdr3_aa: CASSEKVIVLAGQETQYF; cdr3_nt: TGTGCCAGCAGTGAAAAGGTTATAGTCCTAGCGGGGCAAGAGACCCAGTACTTC
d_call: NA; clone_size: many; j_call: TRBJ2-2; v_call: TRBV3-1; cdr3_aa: CASSQSGELFF; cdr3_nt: TGTGCCAGCAGCCAATCCGGGGAGCTGTTTTTT
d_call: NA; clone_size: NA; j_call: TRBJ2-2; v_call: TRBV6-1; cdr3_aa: CASSISGRVDTGELFF; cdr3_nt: TGTGCCAGCAGCATCTCGGGCAGGGTAGACACCGGGGAGCTGTTTTTT
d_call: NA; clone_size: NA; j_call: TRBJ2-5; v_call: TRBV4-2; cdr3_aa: CASSQETLETQYF; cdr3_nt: TGTGCCAGCAGCCAAGAGACCTTAGAGACCCAGTACTTC
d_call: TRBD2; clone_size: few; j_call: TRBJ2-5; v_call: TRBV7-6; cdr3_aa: CASSLNSGSWAETQYF; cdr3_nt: TGTGCCAGCAGCTTAAATAGCGGGAGCTGGGCGGAGACCCAGTACTTC
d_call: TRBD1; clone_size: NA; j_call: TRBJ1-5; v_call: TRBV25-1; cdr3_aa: CASSELGTGNQPQHF; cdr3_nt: TGTGCCAGCAGTGAATTGGGGACAGGCAATCAGCCCCAGCATTTT
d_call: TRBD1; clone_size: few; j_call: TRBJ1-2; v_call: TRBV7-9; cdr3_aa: CASSARGTGGGYGYTF; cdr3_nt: TGTGCCAGCAGCGCTAGAGGGACAGGGGGCGGCTATGGCTACACCTTC
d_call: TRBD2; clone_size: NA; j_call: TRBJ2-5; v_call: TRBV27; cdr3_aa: CASSLSTSGGWETQYF; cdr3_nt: TGTGCCAGCAGTTTATCCACTAGCGGAGGGTGGGAGACCCAGTACTTC
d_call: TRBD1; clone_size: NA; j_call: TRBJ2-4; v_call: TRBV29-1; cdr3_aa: CSVRGTGESKNIQYF; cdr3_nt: TGCAGCGTGCGGGGGACAGGGGAGTCCAAAAACATTCAGTACTTC
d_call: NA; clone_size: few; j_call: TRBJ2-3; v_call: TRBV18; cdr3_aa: CASSPPMSTDTQYF; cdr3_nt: TGTGCCAGCTCACCACCGATGAGCACAGATACGCAGTATTTT
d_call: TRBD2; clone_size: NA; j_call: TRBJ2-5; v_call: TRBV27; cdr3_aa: CASSLYAGGGETQYF; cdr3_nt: TGTGCCAGCAGTTTATATGCGGGAGGAGGGGAGACCCAGTACTTC
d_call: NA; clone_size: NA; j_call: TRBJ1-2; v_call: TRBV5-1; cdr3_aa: CASSLRGDGYTF; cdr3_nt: TGCGCCAGCAGCTTGAGAGGGGATGGCTACACCTTC
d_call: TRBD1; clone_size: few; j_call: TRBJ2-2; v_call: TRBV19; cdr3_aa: CASKGQGGSANTGELFF; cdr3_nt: TGTGCCAGTAAAGGACAGGGTGGGTCCGCGAACACCGGGGAGCTGTTTTTT
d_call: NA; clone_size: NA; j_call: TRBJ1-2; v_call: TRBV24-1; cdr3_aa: CATSDPTGIGGYTF; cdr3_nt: TGTGCCACCAGTGACCCTACAGGGATCGGAGGCTACACCTTC
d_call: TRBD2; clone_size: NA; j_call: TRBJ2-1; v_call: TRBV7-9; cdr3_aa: CASNLAGPYNEQFF; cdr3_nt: TGTGCCAGCAATCTAGCGGGCCCATACAATGAGCAGTTCTTC
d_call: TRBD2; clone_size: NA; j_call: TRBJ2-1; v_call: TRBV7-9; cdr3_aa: CASSLSSGSPFF; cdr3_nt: TGTGCCAGCAGCTTATCCAGCGGGAGTCCGTTCTTC